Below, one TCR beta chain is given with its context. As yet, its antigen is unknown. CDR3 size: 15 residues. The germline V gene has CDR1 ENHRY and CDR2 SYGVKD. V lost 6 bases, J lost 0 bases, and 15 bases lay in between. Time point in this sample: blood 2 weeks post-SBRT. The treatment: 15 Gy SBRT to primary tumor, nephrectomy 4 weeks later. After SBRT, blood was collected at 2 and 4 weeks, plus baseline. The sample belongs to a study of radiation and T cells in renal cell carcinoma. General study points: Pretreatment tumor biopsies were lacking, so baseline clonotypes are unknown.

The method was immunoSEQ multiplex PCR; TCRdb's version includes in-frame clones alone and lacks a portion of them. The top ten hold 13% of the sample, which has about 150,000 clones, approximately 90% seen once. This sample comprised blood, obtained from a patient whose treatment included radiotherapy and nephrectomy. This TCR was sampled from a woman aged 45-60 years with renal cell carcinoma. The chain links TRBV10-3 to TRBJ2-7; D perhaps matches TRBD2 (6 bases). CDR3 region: CAIRGGTASSYEQYF. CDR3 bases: TGTGCCATCAGAGGCGGGACGGCAAGCTCCTACGAGCAGTACTTC.